This TCR beta chain was recovered during a study of T cells in Graves' hyperthyroidism and ophthalmopathy. Germline V gene sequence: CDR1 KGHDR, CDR2 SFDVKD. This CDR3 has 13 amino acids. The ends were cut back, 9 bases at V and 9 bases at J, with 17 bases in the middle. The source of the PBMCs was around 10 ml of fresh peripheral blood. In this sample, this clonotype turned up many times. Authors of the study amplified TCR beta CDR3 regions from RNA transcripts. First-round RT-PCR of the TCR CDR3 relied on the HTBI primer set. TCRdb ran MiXCR on the multiplex PCR reads and lists one entry per CDR3 protein. The profile shows roughly 530,000 distinct CDR3 sequences, roughly 18% of them singletons.

The source material was blood. This receptor was taken from a woman under 30 with Graves' ophthalmopathy. The chain carries TRBV24-1 and TRBJ1-5; TRBD1 might be the D (6 bases). In nucleotides, the CDR3 is TGTGCCACCCAGGACAGCGCTTTGGGGCCCCAGCATTTT. Residues: CATQDSALGPQHF.